These 27 T cell receptor beta chains came from one sample sequenced in a study of OX40 agonist ivuxolimab in advanced cancers. TCRdb's copy holds only in-frame clones and misses some; the assay was immunoSEQ multiplex PCR. The data hold 20,000 to 25,000 clones, with 85% to 90% observed a single time. The sample was CD4+ or CD8+ T cells sorted from blood, taken in a trial of the OX40 agonist ivuxolimab. The receptors were sampled from an adult with an advanced solid tumor such as melanoma, head and neck, liver or kidney cancer.

The V gene is TRBV5-4, the J gene TRBJ2-7; a weak D match, TRBD1 (6 bases). Trimming removed 0 bases from V and 3 bases from J, with 10 bases in between. CDR1 is SGHNT, CDR2 YYREEE, per germline (reference sequence). This CDR3 spans 14 amino acids. The CDR3 loop reads CASSLDREFYEQYF. Written as DNA, the CDR3 is TGTGCCAGCAGCTTGGACAGGGAGTTCTACGAGCAGTACTTC.

V and J are TRBV6-5 and TRBJ2-7, with 8 nucleotides matching TRBD1. The CDR3 loop spans 13 amino acids. Trimming cost V 6 bases and J 2 bases; bases outside gene matches: 3. CDR1 and CDR2 from the germline V gene are MNHEY and SVGAGI. The CDR3 DNA is TGTGCCAGCAGGGGACAGGACACCTACGAGCAGTACTTC. Protein product: CASRGQDTYEQYF.

V and J are TRBV7-8 and TRBJ1-1, with a weak D call TRBD1 (5 bases). The V and J ends lost 4 bases and 4 bases respectively, with 22 bases between them. Germline lookup yields CDR1 SGHVS and CDR2 FQNEAQ. The CDR3 loop spans 17 amino acids. As DNA, the CDR3 is TGTGCCAGCAGCTCCCGGGGACGCCAGACACGGGGCACTGAAGCTTTCTTT. This encodes CASSSRGRQTRGTEAFF.

The rearrangement links TRBV27 to TRBJ2-4; D ambiguous. The CDR3 length is 14 residues. The V and J ends lost 7 bases and 14 bases respectively, with 24 bases between them. Germline V CDR1 and CDR2: MNHEY, SMNVEV (reference sequence). The CDR3 here is CASMSPFGRDREYF. The CDR3, as DNA: TGTGCCAGCATGTCACCCTTCGGACGCGACCGCGAGTACTTC.

As for this clone: Germline and junction disagree at one end, which may indicate a read error. The gene calls are TRBV5-5 and TRBJ2-7; perhaps TRBD2 as D (6 bases). CDR3 length equals 13 residues. Per the germline V gene, CDR1 is SGHKS and CDR2 is YYEKEE (reference sequence). The chain's CDR3 is CASSLGSGDDQYF. The CDR3 nucleotides are TGTGCCAGCAGCTTGGGTAGCGGCGACGATCAGTACTTC.

For the CDR3, the DNA is TGTGCCAGCAGTGATGGCAGGGGAGACGCTTCACCCCTCCACTTT. Encoded protein: CASSDGRGDASPLHF. The chain links TRBV6-1 to TRBJ1-6; possibly TRBD1 for D (6 bases). Germline assignment: CDR1 MNHNS and CDR2 SASEGT. This CDR3 has 15 residues. The V end was cut by 3 bases, the J end by 9 bases, with 15 bases between.

The rearrangement links TRBV12-5 to TRBJ1-2, with D hard to call. CDR3 length: 11 amino acids. The V end was cut by 3 bases, the J end by 14 bases, with 13 bases between. CDR1 is LGHNT, CDR2 FRNRAP, per germline. The CDR3 DNA sequence: TGTGCTAGTGGTTTCCCGGGTTTATATACCTTC. It codes for CASGFPGLYTF.

This clone was seen at least ten times. The rearrangement joins TRBV5-1 to TRBJ1-4; weak D call: TRBD1 (6 bases). The V gene's germline CDR1 is SGHRS and CDR2 YFSETQ. The V end lost 5 bases, the J end lost 6 bases, and 23 bases lay between the germline ends. The CDR3 totals 17 residues. The CDR3, as DNA: TGCGCCAGCAGACTATTTACCGGGACACGGATGGATGAAAAACTGTTTTTT. This codes for CASRLFTGTRMDEKLFF.

The chain combines TRBV11-2 with TRBJ2-7; D may match TRBD1 or TRBD2 (6 bases each). CDR1 is SGHAT and CDR2 is FQNNGV in the germline V gene. Between the trimmed V and J ends, which lost 1 base and 3 bases, there was a span of 16 bases. The CDR3 runs to 16 residues. The CDR3 DNA reads TGTGCCAGCAGCTTAGGGGGGGCAGGCGACCTCTACGAGCAGTACTTC. Translated: CASSLGGAGDLYEQYF. Based on the CDR3 plus reference TRBV11-2 and TRBJ2-7, the full variable domain is EAGVAQSPRYKIIEKRQSVAFWCNPISGHATLYWYQQILGQGPKLLIQFQNNGVVDDSQLPKDRFSAERLKGVDSTLKIQPAKLEDSAVYLCASSLGGAGDLYEQYFGPGTRLTVT.

The chain combines TRBV6-5 with TRBJ2-1, with 12 nucleotides matching TRBD1. Germline V gives CDR1 MNHEY, CDR2 SVGAGI. The CDR3 length is 15 residues. With V trimmed by 5 bases and J by 10 bases, 9 bases remained unmatched. The CDR3 DNA sequence: TGTGCCAGCAGTCTCTTCGGGACAGGGGGCAGGGAGCAGTTCTTC. This gives the protein CASSLFGTGGREQFF.

V gene TRBV19 combines with J gene TRBJ2-1, with D possibly TRBD2 on 6 matching bases. This CDR3 is 12 amino acids long. The germline V and J ends were trimmed by 10 bases and 6 bases, with 13 bases remaining between them. CDR1 is LNHDA, CDR2 SQIVND, per germline (reference sequence). CDR3 in DNA: TGTGCCATTGGAGGGAAAGTCAATGAGCAGTTCTTC. It yields the protein CAIGGKVNEQFF.

The rearrangement links TRBV7-9 to TRBJ1-2; 8 bases are a match to TRBD1. This CDR3 region has 15 residues. V shed 6 bases and J 2 bases; nucleotides not matched to a gene: 8. The germline gives CDR1 SEHNR, CDR2 FQNEAQ (reference sequence). CDR3 nucleotide sequence: TGTGCCAGCAGTTCCGGGACAGGCCTAAACTATGGCTACACCTTC. Residues: CASSSGTGLNYGYTF.

The chain is built from TRBV5-6 and TRBJ1-3; TRBD1 is a possible D gene (5 bases). In germline, CDR1 is SGHDT, CDR2 YYEEEE. This CDR3 is 14 amino acids long. The V and J ends lost 5 bases and 0 bases respectively, with 9 bases between them. The CDR3 DNA reads as TGTGCCAGCAGTATGACAGACTCTGGAAACACCATATATTTT. This translates into CASSMTDSGNTIYF.

The rearrangement uses TRBV13 and TRBJ1-1; TRBD1 matches at 9 bases. V shed 3 bases, J shed 4 bases, and the junction held 6 bases outside the gene matches. This CDR3 region has 15 residues. Germline V gene data show CDR1 as PRHDT and CDR2 as FYEKMQ (reference sequence). The CDR3 DNA reads TGTGCCAGCAGCTTGGGACAGGGAAGGGGCACTGAAGCTTTCTTT. Translated: CASSLGQGRGTEAFF.

This chain uses TRBV6-6 with TRBJ2-7, with TRBD2 as a possible D gene (5 bases). This CDR3 spans 12 amino acids. V was trimmed by 5 bases and J by 6 bases, leaving 11 bases between them. Germline assignment: CDR1 MNHNY and CDR2 SVGAGI (reference sequence). The CDR3 DNA reads TGTGCCAGCAGTACACTAGGTGGCGAGCAGTACTTC. It specifies CASSTLGGEQYF.

The chain couples TRBV5-1 to TRBJ1-2; no reliable D call. This CDR3 region has 13 residues. Germline CDR1 reads SGHRS; CDR2 reads YFSETQ. Trimming cost V 4 bases and J 10 bases, with 17 bases left between them. Here the CDR3 DNA reads TGCGCCAGCAGCGCGGACGGACTTGGGGACTACACCTTC. Residues: CASSADGLGDYTF.

The CDR3 nucleotides are TGTGCCAGCAGCCAAGGGTTTTCCTACGAGCAGTACTTC. The encoded protein is CASSQGFSYEQYF. The rearrangement joins TRBV14 to TRBJ2-7; no reliable D call. Trimming shortened V by 1 base and J by 1 base, and 5 bases separated the two germline ends. The CDR3 has 13 amino acids. Per germline, CDR1 SGHDN and CDR2 FVKESK.

The chain combines TRBV6-5 with TRBJ2-1; 7 nucleotides agree with TRBD1. Germline lookup yields CDR1 MNHEY and CDR2 SVGAGI. V lost 5 bases and J lost 7; bases outside the gene matches: 8. The CDR3 spans 14 residues. The CDR3 loop is CASSADRIVNEQFF. CDR3 nucleotides: TGTGCCAGCAGTGCGGACAGGATAGTGAATGAGCAGTTCTTC.

This chain connects TRBV15 to TRBJ2-4; 7 bases map to TRBD1. Germline-derived CDR1 and CDR2 are LNHNV and YYDKDF (reference sequence). This CDR3 is 13 amino acids long. J was trimmed by 8 bases and V by 3 bases; bases with no gene match: 4. CDR3 in amino acids: CATSSQTGDIQYF. CDR3 coding DNA: TGTGCCACCAGCAGTCAAACAGGGGACATTCAGTACTTC.

The CDR3 protein is CASSFRGEGTGELFF. DNA for the CDR3: TGCGCCAGCAGCTTCCGGGGGGAGGGCACCGGGGAGCTGTTTTTT. The genes are TRBV4-1 and TRBJ2-2, with 7 bases lining up with TRBD2. The germline CDR1 and CDR2 sequences are MGHRA and YSYEKL. CDR3 size: 15 residues. V was clipped by 5 bases and J by 4 bases; unmatched bases: 7.

This clone appeared once. This chain joins TRBV2 and TRBJ1-1, with 9 bases matching TRBD1. This CDR3 region has 13 residues. V shed 9 bases and J 5 bases; nucleotides not matched to a gene: 7. CDR1 and CDR2 (germline): SNHLY, FYNNEI. The DNA of the CDR3 is TGTGCCAGGGTGGGACAGGGTAAAACTGAAGCTTTCTTT. The encoded protein is CARVGQGKTEAFF.

V and J are TRBV27 and TRBJ2-3; no clear D. V was clipped by 1 base and J by 5 bases, with 10 bases between them. The CDR3 sequence is 14 residues long. Germline V gene lookup returns CDR1 MNHEY and CDR2 SMNVEV (reference sequence). This chain's CDR3 is CASSLYSTLDTQYF. The DNA for the CDR3 is TGTGCCAGCAGTTTATATTCCACCTTAGATACGCAGTATTTT.

This chain links TRBV14 with TRBJ2-7; D is ambiguous. The CDR3 contains 12 residues. Trimming pared 3 bases from V and 0 bases from J, leaving 3 bases between. Germline lookup yields CDR1 SGHDN and CDR2 FVKESK. The CDR3 region is CASSHGSYEQYF. CDR3 DNA sequence: TGTGCCAGCAGCCACGGCTCCTACGAGCAGTACTTC.

CDR3 protein: CASSQEREPYNSPLHF. In nucleotides, the CDR3 is TGTGCCAGCTCCCAAGAGCGGGAGCCCTATAATTCACCCCTCCACTTT. J is TRBJ1-6 and V is TRBV18; D call uncertain. Germline loops: CDR1 KGHSH, CDR2 LQKENI. The ends were cut back, 6 bases at V and 2 bases at J, with 14 bases in the middle. There are 16 residues in the CDR3.

The gene calls are TRBV5-1 and TRBJ2-3; 8 positions agree with TRBD1. Germline trimming cut 5 bases from V and 4 bases from J; bases unmatched to any gene: 12. CDR3 length: 16 amino acids. Germline loops: CDR1 SGHRS, CDR2 YFSETQ. The CDR3 DNA follows: TGCGCCAGCAGACCTATGACAGGGGCCGGGGCAGATACGCAGTATTTT. Amino acid sequence: CASRPMTGAGADTQYF.

V is TRBV6-5 and J is TRBJ2-2; D is possibly TRBD1 (5 bases). Per germline, CDR1 MNHEY and CDR2 SVGAGI. The V end was cut by 2 bases, the J end by 1 base, with 8 bases between. The CDR3 is 15 amino acids. CDR3 sequence (DNA): TGTGCCAGCAGTTACGGGGCGGTGAACACCGGGGAGCTGTTTTTT. It is translated as CASSYGAVNTGELFF.

In DNA form, the CDR3 reads TGTGCCACCAGCGCCCTCGGGGGCACCTACGAGCAGTACTTC. This gives the protein CATSALGGTYEQYF. J is TRBJ2-7 and V is TRBV15; D possibly matches TRBD1 or TRBD2 (6 bases each). The CDR3 covers 14 residues. Trimming stripped 5 bases from V and 2 bases from J, with 13 bases between. CDR1 is LNHNV and CDR2 is YYDKDF in the germline V gene (reference sequence). The full variable domain, completed using reference TRBV15 and TRBJ2-7, is DAMVIQNPRYQVTQFGKPVTLSCSQTLNHNVMYWYQQKSSQAPKLLFHYYDKDFNNEADTPDNFQSRRPNTSFCFLDIRSPGLGDTAMYLCATSALGGTYEQYFGPGTRLTVT.